These 16 T cell receptor delta chains were sequenced from one sample in a study of gamma-delta T cells after stem cell transplantation. TCRdb called clones from the RT-PCR reads again using CATT. This sample has 800 to 1,200 delta-chain clones, with more than 0.95% found just once. The specimen sequenced was gamma-delta T cells. Source of these receptors: a human donor. It is not recorded whose cells these are; they may come from a transplant donor.

In regard to this clone: Translating this DNA gives a protein that differs at residue 16 from the TCRdb one, which belongs to a much larger clone; a read error is likely, and the protein shown is this translation. The CDR3 protein is CACDILLGDKYTDKLTF. Written as DNA, the CDR3 is TGTGCCTGTGACATTCTACTGGGGGATAAGTACACCGATAAACTCACCTTT. The chain couples TRDV2 to TRDJ1; 11 bases fit TRDD3. The CDR3 contains 17 residues. The germline CDR1 and CDR2 sequences are GEAIGNYY and EKD.

This clone was found a few times. A read error likely explains why the TCRdb protein, taken from a much larger clone, differs from this DNA's translation at residue 14; the protein shown is translated from the DNA. This chain's CDR3 is CACDTVGDTYPDKPIF. CDR3 in DNA: TGTGCCTGTGACACTGTGGGGGATACTTACCCCGATAAACCCATCTTT. The gene calls are TRDV2 and TRDJ1; TRDD3 agrees at 10 bases. Looked up from germline, CDR1 is GEAIGNYY and CDR2 is EKD. This CDR3 has 16 amino acids.

To note about this clone: A junction boundary mismatches the germline segment, possibly from a read error. The rearrangement joins TRDV2 to TRDJ1; no clear D. There are 14 residues in the CDR3. Germline-derived CDR1 and CDR2 are GEAIGNYY and EKD. Here the CDR3 reads CAWDTLKNTDKLIF. The CDR3 bases are TGTGCCTGGGACACCTTGAAAAACACCGATAAACTCATCTTT.

Of note for this clone: A far larger clone is one base from this, pointing to a likely read error. Other DNA sequences within the sample encode an identical CDR3. This sequence joins TRDV2 and TRDJ1, with D possibly matching TRDD3 (6 bases). The germline gives CDR1 GEAIGNYY, CDR2 EKD. The CDR3 runs 19 residues. The V end was cut by 7 bases, the J end by 0 bases, with 29 bases between. The CDR3 nucleotides are TGTGCCTGCGACGGTTTATCTGGGGATGCTCGACTTAACACCGATAAACTCATCTTT. It is translated as CACDGLSGDARLNTDKLIF.

This clone was seen a few times. Given a far larger clone just one base away, this is likely a sequencing read error. The chain has TRDV2 and TRDJ1, with 11 bases matching TRDD3. Germline V gives CDR1 GEAIGNYY, CDR2 EKD. The CDR3 loop spans 22 amino acids. V was clipped by 3 bases and J by 1 base; unmatched bases: 24. CDR3 in DNA: TGTGCCTGTGACGCTCTCCTACAGCTGGGGGATACTAAGTTTGCGGCCACCGATAAACTCATCTTT. Translation gives CACDALLQLGDTKFAATDKLIF.

This clone turned up a few times. The chain combines TRDV2 with TRDJ1; 9 bases fit TRDD3. In germline, CDR1 is GEAIGNYY, CDR2 EKD. The V and J ends lost 3 bases and 0 bases, in that order; junction bases with no gene match: 7. CDR3 length: 16 residues. The CDR3 sequence is CACDPVLGENTDKLIF. The CDR3 nucleotides read TGTGCCTGTGACCCAGTACTGGGGGAAAACACCGATAAACTCATCTTT.

Concerning this clone itself: This is likely an artifact of a read error, given a far larger clone one base away. Other DNA sequences in this sample translate to the same CDR3. The chain employs TRDV2 and TRDJ1; 7 bases align to TRDD3. In germline, CDR1 is GEAIGNYY, CDR2 EKD. V gave up 3 bases and J gave up 2 bases; unmatched junction bases: 5. The CDR3 has 14 residues. The DNA for the CDR3 is TGTGCCTGTGACGTCTGGGGGTATACCGATAAACTCATCTTT. It is translated as CACDVWGYTDKLIF.

Notes on this clone: The TCRdb record carries a much larger clone's protein, which differs from this DNA's translation at residue 16; a read error is the likely cause, and the protein listed here is the DNA translation. V is TRDV2 and J is TRDJ1, with D possibly TRDD3 on 6 matching bases. This CDR3 contains 19 residues. Per the germline V gene, CDR1 is GEAIGNYY and CDR2 is EKD. The CDR3 is CACDGLSGDARLNTDRLIF. The CDR3 DNA sequence: TGTGCCTGTGACGGTTTATCTGGGGATGCTCGACTTAACACCGATAGACTCATCTTT.

This clone was picked up a small number of times. TCRdb lists the protein of a much larger clone for this DNA, which differs at residue 2, so this is likely a read error; the protein given here is translated from the DNA itself. The CDR3 sequence: CSCDELGDTQRNDKLIF. The CDR3 nucleotides read TGTTCCTGTGACGAGCTGGGGGATACGCAGCGAAACGATAAACTCATCTTT. This chain uses TRDV2 with TRDJ1; 12 bases map to TRDD3. CDR3 size: 17 residues. In germline, CDR1 is GEAIGNYY, CDR2 EKD.

The table lists this clone with a few counts. The translation of this DNA and the TCRdb protein of a much larger clone differ at residue 9, probably owing to a read error; the protein shown here is translated from the DNA. The J gene is TRDJ1, the V gene TRDV1, with 8 nucleotides matching TRDD3. Germline trimming cut 3 bases from V and 2 bases from J; bases unmatched to any gene: 17. The CDR3 length is 19 residues. Germline V CDR1 and CDR2: TSWWSYY, QGS. CDR3: CALGDALLWDTRYTDKLIF. The CDR3 DNA is TGTGCTCTTGGGGACGCACTTCTGTGGGATACGCGCTATACCGATAAACTCATCTTT.

Sample share makes this clone large. The genes are TRDV2 and TRDJ1; 8 positions match TRDD3. Germline V gives CDR1 GEAIGNYY, CDR2 EKD. This CDR3 spans 16 amino acids. The V segment lost 3 bases and the J segment 1 base; nucleotides outside the gene matches: 9. CDR3 loop: CACDPLLGGPTDKLIF. The CDR3 bases are TGTGCCTGTGACCCCTTACTGGGGGGCCCCACCGATAAACTCATCTTT.

This clone has a handful of counts. In nucleotides, the CDR3 is TGTGCTCTTGGGCCACCGGATTTCCTACTCTGGGGGAAACCGGGACACACCGATAAACTCATCTTT. It is translated as CALGPPDFLLWGKPGHTDKLIF. This chain connects TRDV1 to TRDJ1, with D maybe TRDD3 (8 bases). Trimming removed 5 bases from V and 0 bases from J, with 34 bases in between. CDR3 length equals 22 residues. Per germline, CDR1 TSWWSYY and CDR2 QGS.

Comment on this clone: TCRdb's protein, taken from a much larger clone, differs from this DNA's translation at residue 16, likely owing to a read error; the protein displayed comes from the DNA. The V gene is TRDV2, the J gene TRDJ1, with 8 positions matching TRDD3. Germline V gene data show CDR1 as GEAIGNYY and CDR2 as EKD. The CDR3 extends over 18 amino acids. In DNA form, the CDR3 reads TGTGCCTGTGACACCAGGGTACGAGGGCTGGGGGACACCGATAAACCCATCTTT. It translates to CACDTRVRGLGDTDKPIF.

Only a few counts were recorded for this clone. The amino acid sequence in TCRdb belongs to a much larger clone and departs from this DNA's translation at residue 4, likely a sequencing read error; the sequence shown is translated from the DNA. V and J are TRDV2 and TRDJ1; TRDD3 agrees at 7 bases. CDR3 length: 14 amino acids. V trimming: 5 bases; J trimming: 5 bases; junction bases outside the gene matches: 10. Looked up from germline, CDR1 is GEAIGNYY and CDR2 is EKD. The CDR3 region is CACGSLLGKDKLIF. CDR3 DNA: TGTGCCTGTGGCTCGTTACTGGGGAAAGATAAACTCATCTTT.

This clone is deemed medium-sized (0.01 to 0.1%). The CDR3 DNA reads TGTGCCTGTGACTCACCGTGGGGGGGATACGCGGGGGCAGAGAGGTACCGCAGTACAACCGATAAACTCATCTTT. Translation: CACDSPWGGYAGAERYRSTTDKLIF. The chain joins TRDV2 to TRDJ1; 10 bases line up with TRDD3. Germline trimming cut 3 bases from V and 2 bases from J; bases unmatched to any gene: 35. This CDR3 contains 25 residues. Germline values: CDR1 GEAIGNYY, CDR2 EKD.

About this clone itself: Being one base from a much bigger clone, this may be a read error. CDR3 in amino acids: CALGDDPRGLHRGTADDKLIF. Here the CDR3 DNA reads TGTGCTCTTGGGGACGACCCGAGAGGCCTCCACCGGGGGACTGCGGACGATAAACTCATCTTT. The chain uses TRDV1 and TRDJ1; TRDD3 might be the D (6 bases). The germline V and J ends were trimmed by 3 bases and 4 bases, with 33 bases remaining between them. This CDR3 is 21 amino acids long. Germline CDR1 reads TSWWSYY; CDR2 reads QGS.